The 32 T cell receptor beta chains below come from one sample, sequenced in a study of T-cell reconstitution after alpha-beta-depleted transplantation in children (dated by TCRdb to 2016 to 2017). In light of the paper, this sample's treatment or condition label describes: allogeneic hematopoietic cell transplantation with graft depleted of TCRalphabeta T cells and CD19 B cells. The method was PCR. For sequencing, an Illumina HiSeq 2500 was employed. TCR library preparation used molecular barcoding, with unique molecular identifiers applied to normalize quantification of the TCRbeta repertoire. The public reads were reanalyzed by TCRdb: fastp trimming at Q25, MiXCR alignment, in-frame beta chains only. Each entry merges the rows of one CDR3 protein and shows their most common DNA and genes. The table for this sample lists around 600,000 distinct CDR3 sequences; under 25% of them were counted only once. The ten largest clones take up 13% to 15% of the sample.

Source: PBMCs, mostly from graft donor cells, taken 360 days after TCRalphabeta/CD19-depleted stem cell transplant. The source of these receptors is a boy under two years old who had a stem cell transplant for acute myeloid leukemia, so the T cells may come from the graft donor.

This clonotype was found a few times. The chain carries TRBV12-3 or TRBV12-4 and TRBJ1-2; D remains ambiguous. The CDR3 contains 15 residues. Trimming pared 6 bases from V and 2 bases from J, leaving 16 bases between. The CDR3 DNA follows: TGTGCCAGCAGCTTGGAGGGCCCGGGAAACTATGGCTACACCTTC. The encoded protein is CASSLEGPGNYGYTF.

This clonotype was recorded at least ten times. This chain connects TRBV18 to TRBJ2-7; 7 positions match TRBD1. Unmatched junction bases numbered 10, after V lost 6 bases and J lost 5 bases. CDR3 length: 14 residues. CDR1 is KGHSH, CDR2 LQKENI, per germline. The CDR3 spells CASSPGTAAHEQYV. DNA of the CDR3: TGTGCCAGCTCCCCCGGGACAGCAGCCCACGAGCAGTACGTC.

This clonotype was seen a handful of times. CDR3: CASSYSSASPSTDTQYF. Here the CDR3 DNA reads TGTGCCAGCAGTTACTCCTCGGCTAGCCCTAGCACAGATACGCAGTATTTT. The V call is TRBV6-5, the J call TRBJ2-3; D possibly corresponds to TRBD2 (5 bases). CDR3 length: 17 amino acids. Germline CDR1 and CDR2: MNHEY and SVGAGI. Trimming left V 0 bases short and J 0 bases short, with 13 bases between.

The J gene is TRBJ2-7, the V gene TRBV12-3 or TRBV12-4, with unresolved D. The length of the CDR3 is 11 residues. V lost 6 bases and J 6 bases, leaving 9 bases between the germline ends. In DNA, the CDR3 is TGTGCCAGCAGGCAGACACGCGAGCAGTACTTC. Amino acids: CASRQTREQYF.

V gene TRBV25-1 combines with J gene TRBJ2-5, with 10 bases identical to TRBD1. The CDR3 consists of 16 residues. Germline trimming cut 3 bases from V and 0 bases from J; bases unmatched to any gene: 4. Germline V gene data show CDR1 as MGHDK and CDR2 as SYGVNS. The CDR3 nucleotides are TGTGCCAGCAGTGATAGGGGACAGGGGAACCAAGAGACCCAGTACTTC. Amino acid sequence: CASSDRGQGNQETQYF.

J is TRBJ2-5 and V is TRBV20-1; 10 bases are a match to TRBD1. CDR1 is DFQATT, CDR2 SNEGSKA, per germline (reference sequence). The CDR3 extends over 13 amino acids. Unmatched junction bases numbered 6, after V lost 6 bases and J lost 5 bases. The CDR3 protein is CSAPTGGTETQYF. The CDR3 DNA sequence: TGCAGTGCCCCGACAGGGGGCACGGAGACCCAGTACTTC.

In its sample, this clonotype was seen many times. The chain couples TRBV27 to TRBJ2-1; D may correspond to TRBD1 or TRBD2 (6 bases each). Trimming left V 7 bases short and J 2 bases short, with 12 bases between. Germline V gives CDR1 MNHEY, CDR2 SMNVEV (reference sequence). The CDR3 covers 14 residues. Here the CDR3 DNA reads TGTGCCAGCACGTCGGGGGCGACCTACAATGAGCAGTTCTTC. This encodes CASTSGATYNEQFF.

This clonotype was counted many times. The CDR3 sequence: CSARDRTSRETQYF. The CDR3 bases are TGCAGTGCTAGAGATCGAACTTCAAGGGAGACCCAGTACTTC. The V call is TRBV20-1, the J call TRBJ2-5; no definite D call. V was cut by 0 bases and J by 5 bases, with 13 bases left in between. CDR1 and CDR2 from the germline V gene are DFQATT and SNEGSKA (reference sequence). The CDR3 covers 14 residues.

The rearrangement links TRBV5-6 to TRBJ2-7; D unclear. CDR1 and CDR2 (germline): SGHDT, YYEEEE. The V and J ends lost 5 bases and 2 bases respectively, with 11 bases between them. The CDR3 spans 13 residues. The CDR3 DNA sequence: TGTGCCAGCAGTAAAGTGAACGCCTACGAGCAGTACGTC. Its protein product is CASSKVNAYEQYV.

The V call is TRBV20-1, the J call TRBJ2-3; no definite D call. V gave up 6 bases and J gave up 6 bases, with 19 bases separating them. Germline CDR1 is DFQATT and CDR2 is SNEGSKA (reference sequence). The CDR3 extends over 14 amino acids. CDR3 DNA sequence: TGCAGTGCCGAGACGTTTCCGCCGAGGGATACGCAGTATTTT. Its protein is CSAETFPPRDTQYF.

The chain joins TRBV3-1 to TRBJ1-1, with a possible D match to TRBD1 (5 bases). Germline CDR1 is LGHDT and CDR2 is YNNKEL (reference sequence). The ends were cut back, 2 bases at V and 4 bases at J, with 14 bases in the middle. The CDR3 is made up of 15 amino acids. CDR3 in amino acids: CASSQLPGGGTEAFF. The CDR3 nucleotides read TGTGCCAGCAGCCAACTGCCGGGGGGAGGCACTGAAGCTTTCTTT.

The chain joins TRBV12-3 or TRBV12-4 to TRBJ1-1; no definite D call. CDR3 length: 14 residues. Trimming took 6 bases from V and 5 from J, leaving 16 bases between them. For the CDR3, the DNA is TGTGCCAGCAGGCCAGACTCTGTTAAAACTGAAGCTTTCTTT. It yields the protein CASRPDSVKTEAFF.

This clonotype was detected many times. The chain recombines TRBV20-1 with TRBJ2-7; D unclear. V lost 2 bases and J 1 base, leaving 3 bases between the germline ends. The germline CDR1 and CDR2 sequences are DFQATT and SNEGSKA (reference sequence). The CDR3 spans 11 residues. The CDR3 region has the DNA TGCAGTGCTAGACAGTCCTACGAGCAGTACTTC. This encodes CSARQSYEQYF.

The DNA for the CDR3 is TGTGCCAGCAGTCCCGGGCGCCTAGGTACAAGCAATCAGCCCCAGCATTTT. It translates to CASSPGRLGTSNQPQHF. The chain uses TRBV12-3 or TRBV12-4 and TRBJ1-5; D gene ambiguous. There are 17 residues in the CDR3. V dropped 5 bases and J dropped 1 base, with 18 bases sitting between them.

This clonotype was recorded many times. The chain links TRBV7-9 to TRBJ2-3; the D gene is possibly TRBD1 (6 bases). The CDR3 extends over 17 amino acids. V was cut by 5 bases and J by 4 bases, with 22 bases left in between. Germline CDR1 and CDR2: SEHNR and FQNEAQ (reference sequence). DNA of the CDR3: TGTGCCAGCAGCAAGAACCCCAGGGGTCCGGCATCAGATACGCAGTATTTT. As protein: CASSKNPRGPASDTQYF.

This clonotype was recorded a few times. The chain uses TRBV20-1 and TRBJ1-6; the match to TRBD1 covers 9 bases. Trimming removed 2 bases from V and 10 bases from J; junction bases left unmatched: 6. Germline CDR1 DFQATT, CDR2 SNEGSKA (reference sequence). CDR3 length equals 14 residues. The CDR3 sequence: CSARPGQGGSPLHF. The CDR3, as DNA: TGCAGTGCTAGACCGGGACAGGGAGGGTCACCCCTCCACTTT.

The rearrangement uses TRBV19 and TRBJ1-5, with TRBD1 identical over 7 bases. The CDR3 loop spans 16 amino acids. CDR1 is LNHDA and CDR2 is SQIVND in the germline V gene (reference sequence). Germline trimming cut 4 bases from V and 5 bases from J; bases unmatched to any gene: 11. The CDR3 here is CASSTYRDSRDQPQHF. In nucleotides, the CDR3 is TGTGCCAGTAGTACCTACCGGGACAGCAGGGATCAGCCCCAGCATTTT.

As regards this clonotype: A much larger clone lies one base from this, so it may be a read error. This chain connects TRBV5-5 to TRBJ2-5; no clear D. There are 12 residues in the CDR3. V was pared by 4 bases and J by 5 bases, with 9 bases between. Germline V gene sequence: CDR1 SGHKS, CDR2 YYEKEE (reference sequence). CDR3 nucleotides: TGTGCCAGCAGCGGCCTCAGTGAGACCCAGTACTTC. This sequence encodes CASSGLSETQYF.

The chain is built from TRBV7-2 and TRBJ1-2; no reliable D call. The CDR3 runs 12 residues. Trimming took 5 bases from V and 8 from J, leaving 12 bases between them. Germline CDR1 and CDR2: SGHTA and FQGNSA. The CDR3 loop reads CASSPDLFGYTF. In nucleotides, the CDR3 is TGTGCCAGCAGCCCGGACCTTTTCGGCTACACCTTC.

CDR3: CASSLEDRGYGGELFF. The CDR3 DNA is TGTGCCAGCAGCTTAGAGGACAGGGGGTATGGCGGGGAGCTGTTTTTT. The chain is built from TRBV7-6 and TRBJ2-2; 10 bases are shared with TRBD1. This CDR3 spans 16 amino acids. Per the germline V gene, CDR1 is SGHVS and CDR2 is FNYEAQ. The junction had 6 bases not matched to a gene; V was cut back by 1 base and J by 7 bases.

The chain has TRBV28 and TRBJ1-5; D ambiguous. This CDR3 has 12 residues. Germline lookup yields CDR1 MDHEN and CDR2 SYDVKM. The V gene lost 4 bases and the J gene lost 11 bases, with 12 bases spanning the gap. CDR3 in amino acids: CASSYRAYSQHF. The CDR3 DNA follows: TGTGCCAGCAGTTACCGGGCCTACTCCCAGCATTTT.

This clonotype appeared a few times. This rearrangement joins TRBV12-3 or TRBV12-4 to TRBJ2-5, with 14 bases identical to TRBD2. Trimming removed 4 bases from V and 2 bases from J; junction bases left unmatched: 3. This CDR3 region has 16 residues. This CDR3 is CASSSRLAGGQETQYF. The CDR3, as DNA: TGTGCCAGCAGTTCCCGACTAGCGGGGGGGCAAGAGACCCAGTACTTC.

This clonotype came up a few times. The rearrangement uses TRBV15 and TRBJ1-6, with 9 bases identical to TRBD1. CDR3 size: 18 residues. V lost 3 bases and J lost 8; bases outside the gene matches: 14. The V gene's germline CDR1 is LNHNV and CDR2 YYDKDF (reference sequence). The CDR3 spells CATSSRGQGIETHSPLHF. The CDR3 nucleotides are TGTGCCACCAGCAGCAGGGGACAGGGAATAGAAACCCATTCACCCCTCCACTTT.

This clonotype was counted only a few times. The chain employs TRBV7-2 and TRBJ2-1; possible D gene TRBD1, 5 bases. Germline CDR1 is SGHTA and CDR2 is FQGNSA. The V end was cut by 6 bases, the J end by 5 bases, with 14 bases between. The CDR3 extends over 14 amino acids. The CDR3 DNA reads TGTGCCAGCAGGTTGGGGCAAACCAACAATGAGCAGTTCTTC. It encodes CASRLGQTNNEQFF.

Worth noting for this clonotype: A read error may be the cause here, since a much bigger clone is one base away. V gene TRBV29-1 combines with J gene TRBJ2-5; no clear D gene. The CDR3 runs to 10 residues. CDR1 is SQVTM and CDR2 is ANQGSEA in the germline V gene. Between the trimmed V and J ends, which lost 3 bases and 5 bases, there was a span of 4 bases. This CDR3 is CSVDTETQYF. In DNA, the CDR3 is TGCAGCGTTGACACGGAGACCCAGTACTTC.

The V gene is TRBV20-1, the J gene TRBJ1-1; no clear D gene. V was pared by 6 bases and J by 7 bases, with 12 bases between. CDR3 size: 11 residues. Germline lookup yields CDR1 DFQATT and CDR2 SNEGSKA (reference sequence). CDR3 coding DNA: TGCAGTGCACCTTGGCGCAGTGAAGCTTTCTTT. Residues: CSAPWRSEAFF.

This clonotype turned up a few times. The chain employs TRBV20-1 and TRBJ2-3, with a tentative D call TRBD1 (6 bases). There are 16 residues in the CDR3. The V end was cut by 5 bases, the J end by 0 bases, with 18 bases between. Germline V gene lookup returns CDR1 DFQATT and CDR2 SNEGSKA (reference sequence). The CDR3 DNA is TGCAGTGCTCCGTACCCCGGGACAACTAGCACAGATACGCAGTATTTT. It translates to CSAPYPGTTSTDTQYF.

The sample holds many counts of this clonotype. The V and J genes are TRBV7-2 and TRBJ1-5, with D hard to call. V lost 0 bases and J 0 bases, leaving 9 bases between the germline ends. CDR1 SGHTA and CDR2 FQGNSA come from the germline V gene. The CDR3 runs to 16 residues. In DNA form, the CDR3 reads TGTGCCAGCAGCTTAGCGGCGGATCATAGCAATCAGCCCCAGCATTTT. It yields the protein CASSLAADHSNQPQHF.

This clonotype was counted many times. The chain is built from TRBV5-1 and TRBJ2-1; possibly TRBD1 for D (5 bases). From germline, CDR1 is SGHRS and CDR2 YFSETQ. This CDR3 has 14 amino acids. Trimming took off 2 bases at V and 2 bases at J, with 8 bases between the two ends. The CDR3 coding sequence is TGCGCCAGCAGCTTCAGGGATACCTACAATGAGCAGTTCTTC. Amino acid sequence: CASSFRDTYNEQFF. Together with reference TRBV5-1 and TRBJ2-1, the CDR3 gives the full variable domain: KAGVTQTPRYLIKTRGQQVTLSCSPISGHRSVSWYQQTPGQGLQFLFEYFSETQRNKGNFPGRFSGRQFSNSRSEMNVSTLELGDSALYLCASSFRDTYNEQFFGPGTRLTVL.

The V gene is TRBV20-1, the J gene TRBJ2-2; 8 nucleotides align to TRBD2. Germline CDR1 DFQATT, CDR2 SNEGSKA (reference sequence). V was pared by 3 bases and J by 0 bases, with 3 bases of the junction left unmatched. The CDR3 sequence is 15 residues long. The CDR3 coding sequence is TGCAGTGCTAGGACTAGCGTCGCGAACACCGGGGAGCTGTTTTTT. This translates into CSARTSVANTGELFF.

This chain joins TRBV20-1 and TRBJ2-5, with 11 bases aligning to TRBD2. Germline CDR1 DFQATT, CDR2 SNEGSKA (reference sequence). This CDR3 has 16 amino acids. Germline trimming cut 3 bases from V and 2 bases from J; bases unmatched to any gene: 8. DNA for the CDR3: TGCAGTGCTAGTGGCCTAGCGGGGGGAGGTCAAGAGACCCAGTACTTC. Amino acid sequence: CSASGLAGGGQETQYF.

This clonotype was seen repeatedly, ten times or more. V and J are TRBV28 and TRBJ1-2, with D maybe TRBD1 (6 bases). Germline V gene data show CDR1 as MDHEN and CDR2 as SYDVKM. This CDR3 has 14 amino acids. Trimming shortened V by 2 bases and J by 5 bases, and 12 bases separated the two germline ends. CDR3 in amino acids: CASSLKIQGYGYTF. CDR3 DNA: TGTGCCAGCAGTTTAAAAATCCAGGGGTATGGCTACACCTTC.